This T cell receptor beta chain was found in a study of blood T cell repertoires in COVID-19. TCRdb's table, derived via immunoSEQ multiplex PCR, lists solely in-frame clones and lacks some. The sample yields some 290,000 clones, roughly 90% seen once. Germline V gene data show CDR1 as SGHNT and CDR2 as YYREEE (reference sequence). V shed 4 bases, J shed 4 bases, and the junction held 10 bases outside the gene matches. The CDR3 contains 16 residues. This sequence was found in a woman aged 25 to 39 with COVID-19, enrolled during active disease. V is TRBV5-4 and J is TRBJ1-1; 10 nucleotides match TRBD1. The sample taken for sequencing was peripheral blood. The CDR3 DNA is TGTGCCAGCAGCCCACCGACAGGGGGCGCTATCACTGAAGCTTTCTTT. This gives the protein CASSPPTGGAITEAFF.